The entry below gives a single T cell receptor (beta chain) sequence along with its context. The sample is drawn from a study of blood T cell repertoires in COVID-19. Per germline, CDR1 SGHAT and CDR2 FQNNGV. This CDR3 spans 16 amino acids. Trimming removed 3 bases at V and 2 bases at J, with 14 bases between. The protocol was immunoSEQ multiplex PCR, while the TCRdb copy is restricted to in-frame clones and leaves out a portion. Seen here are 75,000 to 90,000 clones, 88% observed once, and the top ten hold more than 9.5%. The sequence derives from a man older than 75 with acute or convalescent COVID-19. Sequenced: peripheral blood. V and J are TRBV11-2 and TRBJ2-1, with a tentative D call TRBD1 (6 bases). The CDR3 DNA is TGTGCCAGCAGCTTGTCCAGGGGAAGCGCCTACAATGAGCAGTTCTTC. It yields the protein CASSLSRGSAYNEQFF.